The TCR beta chain under discussion was sequenced for a study of blood T cells in healthy people across ages. Study overall: Template switching picked up about one barcoded beta molecule for each two T cells.

Using a J-beta primer mix together with a sample-barcoded 5' primer, a second PCR was run for roughly 7 to 11 cycles. The authors tagged each cDNA molecule using a template-switch adaptor with 12 random nucleotides. TCRdb recomputed calls from the 5' RACE reads with MiXCR, one row per CDR3 protein. The profile shows fewer than 900,000 distinct CDR3 sequences, about 52% of them singletons. The table lists this clonotype with a few counts. Donors were systemically healthy Caucasian individuals from Russia aged about 6 to 95 years. Source material: blood. The clonotype was recovered from a woman aged 55-69 years in good health.

The DNA of the CDR3 is TGTGCCACCAGGGGGGGTAGGTACGAGCAGTACTTC. This codes for CATRGGRYEQYF. The V gene is TRBV10-3, the J gene TRBJ2-7, with D perhaps TRBD1 or TRBD2 (7 bases each). The germline CDR1 and CDR2 sequences are ENHRY and SYGVKD. V was shortened by 10 bases and J by 4 bases, with 14 bases between the two germline ends. This CDR3 has 12 residues.